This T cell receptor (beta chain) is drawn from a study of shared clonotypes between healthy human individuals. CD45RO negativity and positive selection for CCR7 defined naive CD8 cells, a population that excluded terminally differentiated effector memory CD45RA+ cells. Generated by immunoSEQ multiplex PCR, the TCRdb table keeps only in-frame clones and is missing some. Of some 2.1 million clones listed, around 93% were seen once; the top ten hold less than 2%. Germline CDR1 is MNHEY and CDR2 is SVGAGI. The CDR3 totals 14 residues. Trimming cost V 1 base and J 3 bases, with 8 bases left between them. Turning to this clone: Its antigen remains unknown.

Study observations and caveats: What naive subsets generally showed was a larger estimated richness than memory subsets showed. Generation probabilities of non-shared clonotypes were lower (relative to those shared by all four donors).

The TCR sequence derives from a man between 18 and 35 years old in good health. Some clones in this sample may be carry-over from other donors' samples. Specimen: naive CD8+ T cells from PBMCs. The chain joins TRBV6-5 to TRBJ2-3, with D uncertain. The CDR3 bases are TGTGCCAGCAGTTACTTACGATCAACAGATACGCAGTATTTT. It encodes CASSYLRSTDTQYF.